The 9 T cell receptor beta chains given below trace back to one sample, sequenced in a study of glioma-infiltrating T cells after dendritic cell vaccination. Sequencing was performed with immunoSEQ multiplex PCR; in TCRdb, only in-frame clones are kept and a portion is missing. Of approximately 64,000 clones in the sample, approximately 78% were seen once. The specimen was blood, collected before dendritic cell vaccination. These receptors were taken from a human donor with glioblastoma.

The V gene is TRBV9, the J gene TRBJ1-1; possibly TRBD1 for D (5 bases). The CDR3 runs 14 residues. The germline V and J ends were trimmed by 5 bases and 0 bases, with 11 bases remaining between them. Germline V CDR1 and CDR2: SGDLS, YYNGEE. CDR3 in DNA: TGTGCCAGCAGTGCCTCAGGGATGAACACTGAAGCTTTCTTT. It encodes CASSASGMNTEAFF.

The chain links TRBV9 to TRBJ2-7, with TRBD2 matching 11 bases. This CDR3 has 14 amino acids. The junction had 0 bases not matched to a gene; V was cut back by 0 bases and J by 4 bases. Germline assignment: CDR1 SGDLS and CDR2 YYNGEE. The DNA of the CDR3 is TGTGCCAGCAGCGTAGGACTAGCGGGGTACGAGCAGTACTTC. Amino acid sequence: CASSVGLAGYEQYF.

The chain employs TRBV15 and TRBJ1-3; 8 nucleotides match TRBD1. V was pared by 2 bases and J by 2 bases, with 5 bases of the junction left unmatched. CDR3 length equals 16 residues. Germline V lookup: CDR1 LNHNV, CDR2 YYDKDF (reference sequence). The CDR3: CATSRPGQVAGNTIYF. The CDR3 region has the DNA TGTGCCACCAGCAGACCGGGACAGGTAGCTGGAAACACCATATATTTT.

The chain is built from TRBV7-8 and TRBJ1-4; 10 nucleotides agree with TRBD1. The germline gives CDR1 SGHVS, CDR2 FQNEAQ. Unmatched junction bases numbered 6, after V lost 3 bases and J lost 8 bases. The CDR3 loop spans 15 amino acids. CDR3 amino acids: CASSFLGQGDEKLFF. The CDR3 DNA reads TGTGCCAGCAGCTTTTTAGGACAGGGGGACGAAAAACTGTTTTTT.

As DNA, the CDR3 is TGTGCCAGCAGCAATCTGGACATTTTAAACACTGAAGCTTTCTTT. Its translation: CASSNLDILNTEAFF. The chain uses TRBV5-4 and TRBJ1-1; perhaps TRBD1 as D (5 bases). The germline CDR1 and CDR2 sequences are SGHNT and YYREEE (reference sequence). The CDR3 is 15 residues long. V was trimmed by 4 bases and J by 2 bases, leaving 15 bases between them.

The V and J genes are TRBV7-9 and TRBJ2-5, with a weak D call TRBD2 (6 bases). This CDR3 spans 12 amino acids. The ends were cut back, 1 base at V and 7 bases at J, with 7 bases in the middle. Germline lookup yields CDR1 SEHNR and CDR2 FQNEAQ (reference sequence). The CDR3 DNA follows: TGTGCCAGCAGCTTAGGGAGGGGGACCCAGTACTTC. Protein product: CASSLGRGTQYF. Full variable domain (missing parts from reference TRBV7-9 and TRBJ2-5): DTGVSQNPRHKITKRGQNVTFRCDPISEHNRLYWYRQTLGQGPEFLTYFQNEAQLEKSRLLSDRFSAERPKGSFSTLEIQRTEQGDSAMYLCASSLGRGTQYFGPGTRLLVL.

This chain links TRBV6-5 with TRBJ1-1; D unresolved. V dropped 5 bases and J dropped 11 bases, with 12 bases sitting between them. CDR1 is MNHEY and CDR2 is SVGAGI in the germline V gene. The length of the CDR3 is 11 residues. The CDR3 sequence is CASSTGEGAFF. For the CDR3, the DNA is TGTGCCAGCAGTACCGGAGAGGGCGCTTTCTTT.

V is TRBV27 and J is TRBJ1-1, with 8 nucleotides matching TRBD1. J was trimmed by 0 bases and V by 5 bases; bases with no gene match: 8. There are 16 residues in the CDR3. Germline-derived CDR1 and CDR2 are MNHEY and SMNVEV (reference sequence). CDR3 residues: CASSPRTGRMNTEAFF. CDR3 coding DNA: TGTGCCAGCAGTCCACGGACAGGGCGGATGAACACTGAAGCTTTCTTT.

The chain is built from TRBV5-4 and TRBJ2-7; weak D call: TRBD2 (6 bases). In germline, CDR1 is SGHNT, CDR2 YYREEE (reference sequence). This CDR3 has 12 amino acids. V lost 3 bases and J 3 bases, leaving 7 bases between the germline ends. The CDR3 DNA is TGTGCCAGCAGCTGGGACTTCTACGAGCAGTACTTC. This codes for CASSWDFYEQYF.